The 26 T cell receptor beta chains below come from one sample, sequenced in a study of T cells in localized non-small cell lung cancer. Sequencing used immunoSEQ multiplex PCR; TCRdb keeps in-frame clones, though not all of them. This sample carries 12,000 or so clones, approximately 82% of them seen once, and the ten largest clones take around 20%. Material: peripheral blood, obtained before any cancer treatment. These receptors all stem from a male donor at least 60 years old with stage I lung adenocarcinoma.

The chain couples TRBV6-6 to TRBJ1-2; the D gene is possibly TRBD1 (6 bases). V was shortened by 6 bases and J by 0 bases, with 17 bases between the two germline ends. CDR3 length equals 16 residues. Per the germline V gene, CDR1 is MNHNY and CDR2 is SVGAGI (reference sequence). The DNA of the CDR3 is TGTGCCAGCAGGGGGGACATCTCGAAATCTAACTATGGCTACACCTTC. Translating gives CASRGDISKSNYGYTF.

This chain uses TRBV28 with TRBJ2-3; D ambiguous. Deletions cut 5 bases from V and 2 bases from J, with 14 bases between. The CDR3 sequence is 15 residues long. Germline lookup yields CDR1 MDHEN and CDR2 SYDVKM. CDR3 amino acids: CASSLGLVVTDTQYF. The CDR3 region has the DNA TGTGCCAGCAGTCTGGGCCTCGTGGTCACAGATACGCAGTATTTT.

The chain has TRBV7-9 and TRBJ2-7, with D possibly matching TRBD1 (6 bases). The V gene's germline CDR1 is SEHNR and CDR2 FQNEAQ (reference sequence). Trimming took off 4 bases at V and 2 bases at J, with 15 bases between the two ends. This CDR3 has 15 residues. CDR3 coding DNA: TGTGCCAGCAGCTCCCAGGGACACTATCCCTACGAGCAGTACTTC. This encodes CASSSQGHYPYEQYF.

CDR3: CASSQDGSNQPQHF. Written as DNA, the CDR3 is TGTGCCAGTAGTCAAGACGGTAGCAATCAGCCCCAGCATTTT. The chain recombines TRBV19 with TRBJ1-5, with D unclear. The CDR3 is 14 amino acids. The V end lost 5 bases, the J end lost 0 bases, and 8 bases lay between the germline ends. Germline V gene data show CDR1 as LNHDA and CDR2 as SQIVND (reference sequence).

The J gene is TRBJ1-2, the V gene TRBV28, with D uncertain. The germline V and J ends were trimmed by 5 bases and 8 bases, with 21 bases remaining between them. Germline assignment: CDR1 MDHEN and CDR2 SYDVKM. There are 15 residues in the CDR3. CDR3 DNA: TGTGCCAGCAGTCCACTGGACGGAGGTCGAGACGGCTACACCTTC. Its translation: CASSPLDGGRDGYTF.

The V and J genes are TRBV5-1 and TRBJ2-2, with TRBD2 matching 7 bases. The CDR3 loop spans 16 amino acids. The germline CDR1 and CDR2 sequences are SGHRS and YFSETQ. V was clipped by 3 bases and J by 1 base; unmatched bases: 6. CDR3 DNA: TGCGCCAGCAGCTCCCAAGCGGGAAGGAACACCGGGGAGCTGTTTTTT. Translated, it gives CASSSQAGRNTGELFF.

This chain uses TRBV19 with TRBJ2-1; the match to TRBD2 covers 10 bases. This CDR3 has 16 residues. With V trimmed by 2 bases and J by 3 bases, 4 bases remained unmatched. CDR1 and CDR2 (germline): LNHDA, SQIVND (reference sequence). DNA of the CDR3: TGTGCCAGTAGTATATACGGGACTAGCGTCTACAATGAGCAGTTCTTC. Translation gives CASSIYGTSVYNEQFF.

This rearrangement joins TRBV5-6 to TRBJ2-5; D remains unclear. This CDR3 is 14 amino acids long. CDR1 and CDR2 (germline): SGHDT, YYEEEE. V dropped 0 bases and J dropped 5 bases, with 11 bases sitting between them. This chain's CDR3 is CASSLGPLGETQYF. DNA for the CDR3: TGTGCCAGCAGCTTGGGGCCCCTAGGGGAGACCCAGTACTTC.

V usage is TRBV9 and J usage is TRBJ2-7; 7 nucleotides match TRBD1. CDR1 is SGDLS and CDR2 is YYNGEE in the germline V gene. V lost 3 bases to trimming and J lost 2 bases; unmatched junction nucleotides: 5. The CDR3 has 14 residues. The CDR3 DNA follows: TGTGCCAGCAGCGGGGGACAGCTACCCTACGAGCAGTACTTC. Translating gives CASSGGQLPYEQYF.

The chain uses TRBV10-3 and TRBJ2-1; no definite D call. Trimming removed 0 bases at V and 3 bases at J, with 6 bases between. The CDR3 consists of 14 residues. Per the germline V gene, CDR1 is ENHRY and CDR2 is SYGVKD. The CDR3 sequence is CAISESVGYNEQFF. As DNA, the CDR3 is TGTGCCATCAGTGAGTCGGTGGGCTACAATGAGCAGTTCTTC.

J is TRBJ2-5 and V is TRBV5-4; the match to TRBD1 covers 7 bases. The junction had 5 bases not matched to a gene; V was cut back by 3 bases and J by 3 bases. CDR3 size: 14 residues. The germline gives CDR1 SGHNT, CDR2 YYREEE (reference sequence). CDR3 DNA sequence: TGTGCCAGCAGCTCTGTCGACAGGGAAGAGACCCAGTACTTC. It encodes CASSSVDREETQYF.

This clone was seen once. V usage is TRBV11-1 and J usage is TRBJ2-5, with 15 bases fitting TRBD2. Looked up from germline, CDR1 is SGHAT and CDR2 is FQDESV (reference sequence). The length of the CDR3 is 19 residues. With 1 base clipped from V and 5 bases from J, the junction kept 11 bases outside the gene matches. CDR3 sequence reads: CASSLGRTSGRALSETQYF. The CDR3 nucleotides read TGTGCCAGCAGCTTAGGACGGACTAGCGGGAGGGCGTTGTCGGAGACCCAGTACTTC. Full variable domain (remainder filled in from reference TRBV11-1 and TRBJ2-5): EAEVAQSPRYKITEKSQAVAFWCDPISGHATLYWYRQILGQGPELLVQFQDESVVDDSQLPKDRFSAERLKGVDSTLKIQPAELGDSAMYLCASSLGRTSGRALSETQYFGPGTRLLVL.

The chain carries TRBV28 and TRBJ2-3; TRBD2 is a possible D gene (6 bases). Germline assignment: CDR1 MDHEN and CDR2 SYDVKM. This CDR3 has 12 amino acids. V lost 8 bases to trimming and J lost 6 bases, with 12 bases between them. This chain's CDR3 is CASRPGEDTQYF. CDR3 nucleotides: TGTGCCAGCCGACCGGGGGAGGATACGCAGTATTTT.

The V and J genes are TRBV5-8 and TRBJ2-7; possible D gene TRBD2, 5 bases. Trimming left V 2 bases short and J 4 bases short, with 19 bases between. There are 16 residues in the CDR3. From germline, CDR1 is SGHTS and CDR2 YDEGEE. For the CDR3, the DNA is TGTGCCAGCAGCTTCGGGCCCGAGCTAGCCTTTTACGAGCAGTACTTC. As protein: CASSFGPELAFYEQYF.

The chain couples TRBV5-5 to TRBJ2-7; TRBD1 matches 7 bases. The CDR3 sequence is 14 residues long. The trim removed 4 bases at V and 0 bases at J, leaving 4 bases unmatched. Per germline, CDR1 SGHKS and CDR2 YYEKEE (reference sequence). CDR3 nucleotide sequence: TGTGCCAGCAGCCAAGGGACAGTCTCCTACGAGCAGTACTTC. As protein: CASSQGTVSYEQYF.

This clone was counted between two and nine times. J is TRBJ2-7 and V is TRBV5-4; the match to TRBD2 covers 9 bases. The V gene end was trimmed by 4 bases and the J gene end by 3 bases; junction bases not matched to a gene: 5. Germline assignment: CDR1 SGHNT and CDR2 YYREEE (reference sequence). The CDR3 loop spans 14 amino acids. The CDR3 loop reads CASSGSGRYYEQYF. The CDR3 DNA reads TGTGCCAGCAGCGGGAGCGGGAGGTACTACGAGCAGTACTTC. The whole variable domain, filled in from reference TRBV5-4 and TRBJ2-7, reads ETGVTQSPTHLIKTRGQQVTLRCSSQSGHNTVSWYQQALGQGPQFIFQYYREEENGRGNFPPRFSGLQFPNYSSELNVNALELDDSALYLCASSGSGRYYEQYFGPGTRLTVT.

J is TRBJ2-6 and V is TRBV27, with 7 nucleotides matching TRBD2. CDR1 and CDR2 (germline): MNHEY, SMNVEV (reference sequence). This CDR3 is built from 19 residues. J was trimmed by 1 base and V by 4 bases; bases with no gene match: 13. In nucleotides, the CDR3 is TGTGCCAGCAGTTCGCGGATAGGCGGGAGTGGTTCTGGGGCCAACGTCCTGACTTTC. Its protein is CASSSRIGGSGSGANVLTF.

The chain employs TRBV6-1 and TRBJ1-1, with 7 nucleotides matching TRBD1. This CDR3 contains 14 residues. Per germline, CDR1 MNHNS and CDR2 SASEGT. Trimming cost V 7 bases and J 4 bases; bases outside gene matches: 9. The DNA for the CDR3 is TGTGCCAGCACCCTAGACAGGGACGGCACTGAAGCTTTCTTT. This codes for CASTLDRDGTEAFF.

This clone is a singleton in its sample. V and J are TRBV9 and TRBJ2-1; 8 bases align to TRBD2. The CDR3 runs 13 residues. CDR1 and CDR2 (germline): SGDLS, YYNGEE. The V segment lost 5 bases and the J segment 11 bases; nucleotides outside the gene matches: 9. CDR3 coding DNA: TGTGCCAGCAGTCTAGCGGGCGGGAGTAAGCAGTTCTTC. It encodes CASSLAGGSKQFF.

The chain couples TRBV4-1 to TRBJ1-5; D gene ambiguous. The CDR3 runs to 15 residues. Germline CDR1 is MGHRA and CDR2 is YSYEKL. The V end lost 1 base, the J end lost 0 bases, and 7 bases lay between the germline ends. The CDR3 reads CASSQGLDSNQPQHF. The CDR3 region has the DNA TGCGCCAGCAGCCAAGGCCTTGATAGCAATCAGCCCCAGCATTTT.

The rearrangement joins TRBV7-2 to TRBJ2-7; TRBD2 matches 11 bases. CDR3 length equals 15 residues. Germline assignment: CDR1 SGHTA and CDR2 FQGNSA. J gave up 2 bases and V 4 bases, and 4 bases lay outside the gene matches. CDR3 sequence: CASSSTSGAPYEQYF. The CDR3 DNA is TGTGCCAGCAGCTCGACTAGCGGGGCCCCCTACGAGCAGTACTTC.

This clone was found a few times. This rearrangement joins TRBV7-2 to TRBJ2-7; 8 bases match TRBD2. Trimming cost V 2 bases and J 7 bases; bases outside gene matches: 10. Germline CDR1 reads SGHTA; CDR2 reads FQGNSA. CDR3 size: 15 residues. The CDR3 DNA follows: TGTGCCAGCAGCTTATGGCAGACCCCGGGAGGGGAGCAGTACTTC. It is translated as CASSLWQTPGGEQYF.

This sequence joins TRBV11-2 and TRBJ2-4, with 8 positions matching TRBD1. V lost 5 bases to trimming and J lost 0 bases; unmatched junction nucleotides: 9. Germline V gene lookup returns CDR1 SGHAT and CDR2 FQNNGV. There are 17 residues in the CDR3. Here the CDR3 DNA reads TGTGCCAGCAGCCCCCCCTTGGGACAGGTAGCCAAAAACATTCAGTACTTC. Translation: CASSPPLGQVAKNIQYF.

This clone is medium-sized within its sample. This chain links TRBV7-9 with TRBJ1-3, with D tentatively TRBD1 (6 bases). The V gene's germline CDR1 is SEHNR and CDR2 FQNEAQ (reference sequence). The CDR3 is 18 residues long. The germline V and J ends were trimmed by 6 bases and 4 bases, with 25 bases remaining between them. DNA for the CDR3: TGTGCCAGCAGTCCCTTAGTGGGGGCGTTCACGGAGGGAAACACCATATATTTT. Amino acid sequence: CASSPLVGAFTEGNTIYF. The variable domain in full, with the rest retrieved from reference TRBV7-9 and TRBJ1-3, is DTGVSQNPRHKITKRGQNVTFRCDPISEHNRLYWYRQTLGQGPEFLTYFQNEAQLEKSRLLSDRFSAERPKGSFSTLEIQRTEQGDSAMYLCASSPLVGAFTEGNTIYFGEGSWLTVV.

CDR3 sequence reads: CASSSRTYNEQFF. The CDR3 DNA reads TGTGCCAGCAGCTCGAGGACTTACAATGAGCAGTTCTTC. The chain has TRBV9 and TRBJ2-1; D may be TRBD2 (5 bases). Germline-derived CDR1 and CDR2 are SGDLS and YYNGEE. This CDR3 has 13 amino acids. V lost 4 bases to trimming and J lost 4 bases, with 9 bases between them.

The chain combines TRBV7-6 with TRBJ1-3; D not certain. The V and J ends lost 5 bases and 0 bases respectively, with 11 bases between them. The CDR3 is made up of 15 amino acids. Germline V gene lookup returns CDR1 SGHVS and CDR2 FNYEAQ. The CDR3: CASSRQPSSGNTIYF. In nucleotides, the CDR3 is TGTGCCAGCAGCCGTCAACCGAGCTCTGGAAACACCATATATTTT.